This TCR beta chain emerged from a study of identical twins. Addition of a universal primer site occurred through template switching, and cDNA carried unique molecular identifiers. Each CDR3 protein is one row after TCRdb ran MiXCR on the 5' RACE reads. The sample lists around 690,000 distinct CDR3 sequences; 21% were seen once. The study, taken as a whole, reports: Cord blood beta clonotypes that were abundant carried fewer insertions, and memory repertoires showed no such trend.

Trimming removed 4 bases at V and 6 bases at J, with 16 bases between. Per germline, CDR1 MNHEY and CDR2 SMNVEV (reference sequence). There are 14 residues in the CDR3. This clonotype was seen a handful of times. Its antigen is unidentified. These data were also filed under a second study, of T cells expressing NK-cell markers. As that report states: Seropositivity for HCMV was found in seven of the eight sequenced donors, with one seronegative.

The chain uses TRBV27 and TRBJ2-7, with D unclear. Sequencing was performed on PBMCs. The sequence was obtained from a young woman in good health. CDR3 sequence (DNA): TGTGCCAGCAGTTCACTACCCCCTTTGTCCGAGCAGTACTTC. Translating gives CASSSLPPLSEQYF.